The source of this T cell receptor beta chain is a study of Ad26.COV2.S vaccination and SARS-CoV-2 variants. Profiled with immunoSEQ multiplex PCR; TCRdb holds only in-frame clones, not every one. The sample carries about 440,000 clones, less than 95% recorded once. The germline V gene has CDR1 SGHTA and CDR2 FQGNSA. This CDR3 contains 13 residues. The ends were cut back, 2 bases at V and 7 bases at J, with 9 bases in the middle. The treatment here: 15 to 20 received Ad26.COV2.S at low or high dose, single or two shots; about 5 received placebo; per-sample allocation not given. Collection of the samples took place on day 63 after the first injection of vaccine or placebo.

This specimen consisted of peripheral blood, obtained in a trial of Ad26.COV2.S vaccine versus placebo. The V and J genes are TRBV7-2 and TRBJ2-1, with D maybe TRBD2 (7 bases). The TCR sequence derives from a person between 18 and 59 years old who received the Ad26.COV2.S COVID-19 vaccine or a placebo. CDR3 coding DNA: TGTGCCAGCAGCTTACGGGGGGCTAATGAGCAGTTCTTC. Translation gives CASSLRGANEQFF.